This TCR beta chain is from a study of blood T cell repertoires in COVID-19. On this clone: Germline and junction disagree at one end, which may indicate a read error.

Data came from immunoSEQ multiplex PCR; TCRdb stores just in-frame clones and leaves some out. The repertoire includes approximately 72,000 clones, approximately 82% of them detected once, and 18% sits in the top ten. Sequenced input: peripheral blood. This receptor was taken from a woman of 80 years or more with acute or convalescent COVID-19.

CDR3 loop: CAWSFLSGTAHF. DNA for the CDR3: TGTGCCTGGAGCTTCCTATCCGGGACAGCTCACTTC. The rearrangement links TRBV30 to TRBJ1-2, with 7 nucleotides matching TRBD1. This CDR3 has 12 residues. The germline gives CDR1 GTSNPN, CDR2 SVGIG (reference sequence). Full variable domain (outside the CDR3, taken from reference TRBV30 and TRBJ1-2): SQTIHQWPATLVQPVGSPLSLECTVEGTSNPNLYWYRQAAGRGLQLLFYSVGIGQISSEVPQNLSASRPQDRQFILSSKKLLLSDSGFYLCAWSFLSGTAHFGSGTRLTVV.